Shown below are 17 T cell receptor beta chains from a single sample sequenced in a study of shared clonotypes between healthy human individuals. Libraries were prepared by immunoSEQ multiplex PCR; TCRdb keeps only in-frame clonotypes and omits some of them. The table lists about 690,000 clones, 90% of them singletons, with roughly 36% in the top ten. The specimen was memory CD8+ T cells from PBMCs. The subset was: CD45RO+ cells pooled with CCR7-negative TemRA cells. Every receptor here comes from a man in his late teens or twenties in good health. Some clones in this sample may be carry-over from other donors' samples.

This chain joins TRBV19 and TRBJ2-2; 9 bases map to TRBD2. Germline assignment: CDR1 LNHDA and CDR2 SQIVND (reference sequence). The CDR3 totals 15 residues. Losses at the gene ends were 3 bases for V and 7 bases for J; bases not matched to a gene: 6. The CDR3, as DNA: TGTGCCAGTAGTATTAGCGGGAGCGCGGGCGGGGAGCTGTTTTTT. As protein: CASSISGSAGGELFF.

The V gene is TRBV5-1, the J gene TRBJ2-7, with TRBD2 as a possible D gene (6 bases). The CDR3 contains 14 residues. Germline V gives CDR1 SGHRS, CDR2 YFSETQ. Trimming left V 3 bases short and J 3 bases short, with 13 bases between. The CDR3 loop reads CASSSIPGSYEQYF. The CDR3, as DNA: TGCGCCAGCAGCTCTATCCCCGGGAGCTACGAGCAGTACTTC.

In its sample, this clone was seen once. V usage is TRBV2 and J usage is TRBJ1-2; 7 bases map to TRBD1. CDR1 and CDR2 (germline): SNHLY, FYNNEI. Trimming removed 6 bases from V and 7 bases from J; junction bases left unmatched: 8. This CDR3 spans 13 amino acids. The CDR3 nucleotides are TGTGCCAGCAGGGGCGACAGGGTGGGTGGCTACACCTTC. Translated, it gives CASRGDRVGGYTF. Looking up the rest from reference TRBV2 and TRBJ1-2 gives the full variable domain: EPEVTQTPSHQVTQMGQEVILRCVPISNHLYFYWYRQILGQKVEFLVSFYNNEISEKSEIFDDQFSVERPDGSNFTLKIRSTKLEDSAMYFCASRGDRVGGYTFGSGTRLTVV.

The rearrangement joins TRBV6-5 to TRBJ1-5; 7 nucleotides align to TRBD1. J was trimmed by 4 bases and V by 4 bases; bases with no gene match: 10. The CDR3 sequence is 16 residues long. Germline assignment: CDR1 MNHEY and CDR2 SVGAGI. CDR3 loop: CASSFSDRAENQPQHF. The CDR3 DNA reads as TGTGCCAGCAGTTTCTCCGACAGGGCTGAGAATCAGCCCCAGCATTTT.

The genes are TRBV19 and TRBJ1-1, with D uncertain. The CDR3 runs 12 residues. V dropped 5 bases and J dropped 3 bases, with 7 bases sitting between them. CDR1 is LNHDA and CDR2 is SQIVND in the germline V gene (reference sequence). The CDR3, as DNA: TGTGCCAGTAGTCTGTTGGACACTGAAGCTTTCTTT. It yields the protein CASSLLDTEAFF.

This clone has more than one count but fewer than ten. The chain couples TRBV27 to TRBJ1-5; D gene uncertain. V lost 5 bases to trimming and J lost 2 bases, with 13 bases between them. Germline V gene data show CDR1 as MNHEY and CDR2 as SMNVEV (reference sequence). CDR3 length: 15 residues. Here the CDR3 reads CASSLSNGGNQPQHF. CDR3 DNA: TGTGCCAGCAGTCTTTCGAATGGGGGCAATCAGCCCCAGCATTTT.

V is TRBV28 and J is TRBJ1-3; the D gene is possibly TRBD1 (6 bases). Deletions cut 5 bases from V and 3 bases from J, with 14 bases between. CDR1 and CDR2 from the germline V gene are MDHEN and SYDVKM. CDR3 length equals 15 residues. CDR3 DNA sequence: TGTGCCAGCAGTCCCCAGACAGGACTTGGAAACACCATATATTTT. Protein sequence: CASSPQTGLGNTIYF.

The genes are TRBV27 and TRBJ2-1; no clear D gene. The V gene lost 2 bases and the J gene lost 0 bases, with 14 bases spanning the gap. The germline V gene encodes CDR1 MNHEY and CDR2 SMNVEV (reference sequence). The CDR3 totals 17 residues. CDR3 coding DNA: TGTGCCAGCAGTTTAGTTCGGCGGATTAGCTCCTACAATGAGCAGTTCTTC. Residues: CASSLVRRISSYNEQFF.

This clone occurred once. The V and J genes are TRBV27 and TRBJ2-7; tentatively, D is TRBD1 (6 bases). V was trimmed by 8 bases and J by 1 base, leaving 21 bases between them. Germline lookup yields CDR1 MNHEY and CDR2 SMNVEV (reference sequence). The CDR3 spans 16 residues. The CDR3 sequence is CASAPIQGDNSYEQYF. DNA of the CDR3: TGTGCCAGCGCCCCAATACAGGGCGACAATTCCTACGAGCAGTACTTC.

This chain connects TRBV27 to TRBJ2-1; D possibly corresponds to TRBD2 (6 bases). The CDR3 has 14 amino acids. The germline V gene encodes CDR1 MNHEY and CDR2 SMNVEV (reference sequence). V gave up 2 bases and J gave up 9 bases, with 14 bases separating them. The CDR3 coding sequence is TGTGCCAGCAGTTTAGACGCGGGATGGGGTGAGCAGTTCTTC. Protein product: CASSLDAGWGEQFF.

The chain is built from TRBV27 and TRBJ2-1, with a possible D match to TRBD2 (6 bases). Germline values: CDR1 MNHEY, CDR2 SMNVEV (reference sequence). V was pared by 4 bases and J by 4 bases, with 14 bases between. There are 15 residues in the CDR3. The DNA for the CDR3 is TGTGCCAGCAGTTCCGCCGGGAGTGGGTACAATGAGCAGTTCTTC. This gives the protein CASSSAGSGYNEQFF.

This chain joins TRBV6-1 and TRBJ1-2, with no clear D. V lost 6 bases, J lost 5 bases, and 19 bases lay in between. This CDR3 comprises 15 residues. Germline CDR1 reads MNHNS; CDR2 reads SASEGT. The CDR3 DNA follows: TGTGCCAGCAGACAGCGTCCATCACCAACATATGGCTACACCTTC. Its translation: CASRQRPSPTYGYTF.

This clone showed up just once. CDR3 sequence reads: CASSQGLAEANEQFF. In DNA, the CDR3 is TGTGCCAGCAGCCAAGGGCTAGCGGAGGCCAATGAGCAGTTCTTC. The chain employs TRBV4-2 and TRBJ2-1, with 7 bases fitting TRBD2. This CDR3 comprises 15 residues. Germline V gives CDR1 LGHNA, CDR2 YNFKEQ. The V segment lost 1 base and the J segment 6 bases; nucleotides outside the gene matches: 6.

The chain links TRBV10-3 to TRBJ1-2, with 10 bases that match TRBD1. There are 16 residues in the CDR3. The V and J ends lost 9 bases and 3 bases, in that order; junction bases with no gene match: 13. Germline V gene sequence: CDR1 ENHRY, CDR2 SYGVKD. The CDR3 reads CAINSGQGRKDYGYTF. CDR3 in DNA: TGTGCCATTAACTCGGGACAGGGGAGGAAGGACTATGGCTACACCTTC.

V is TRBV7-6 and J is TRBJ2-7, with D unclear. CDR1 is SGHVS and CDR2 is FNYEAQ in the germline V gene. V gave up 2 bases and J gave up 3 bases, with 8 bases separating them. The CDR3 contains 13 residues. CDR3 sequence (DNA): TGTGCCAGCAGCTTAAGACCTATCTACGAGCAGTACTTC. It translates to CASSLRPIYEQYF.

This rearrangement joins TRBV30 to TRBJ2-1, with D perhaps being TRBD1 or TRBD2 (6 bases each). Germline CDR1 reads GTSNPN; CDR2 reads SVGIG (reference sequence). This CDR3 has 15 residues. The V end lost 2 bases, the J end lost 3 bases, and 14 bases lay between the germline ends. CDR3 residues: CAWSSRGENYNEQFF. The CDR3 coding sequence is TGTGCCTGGAGTTCGAGGGGGGAGAACTACAATGAGCAGTTCTTC.

The CDR3: CASSQGVGPGNTIYF. The CDR3 nucleotides are TGTGCCAGCAGCCAAGGAGTCGGCCCTGGAAACACCATATATTTT. This chain links TRBV4-2 with TRBJ1-3; D is uncertain. Trimming cost V 1 base and J 2 bases, with 9 bases left between them. Germline CDR1 reads LGHNA; CDR2 reads YNFKEQ. The CDR3 is made up of 15 amino acids.